This paragraph covers one T cell receptor (beta chain) sequence. The antigen this receptor binds is unknown. Base qualities are not at hand, and no much larger clone is one base apart. These data originate in a study of cytotoxic CD8 clonotypes in ibrutinib-treated CLL (dated by TCRdb to the early 2020s). Regarding the research as a whole: The cohort had 11 relapsed/refractory and roughly 14 treatment-naive patients; some 17 were IGHV unmutated. Samples averaged roughly 260,000 productive templates and 80,000 to 100,000 productive rearrangements. The response samples were drawn at a median of approximately 12 months into treatment, with a range of about 6 to 40 months. Of the roughly 86 people in the trial, about 27 had longitudinal samples available. All remission and progressive disease samples were collected while patients were still receiving ibrutinib. Cryopreserved peripheral blood mononuclear cells were collected at three points: before therapy, at response, and at either sustained remission or disease progression. Responses were partial in approximately 24 patients and complete in 2; after median about 63 months follow-up, some 15 stayed in remission and about 12 progressed. Findings and caveats that apply to the study as a whole: At baseline, clonality was higher than in age-matched healthy donors and showed a strong correlation with circulating CD8+ T-cell counts. Sampling times were not matched between patients in sustained remission and patients whose disease was progressing, and lymph node repertoires were not examined. Public clonotypes were rare and either contracted or stayed stable during treatment, and the rise in clonality at ibrutinib response reflected the expansion of private clonotypes. Clonality rose at ibrutinib response, remained stable during sustained remission, and dropped back toward baseline at progression.

A MiSeq instrument was used for deep resolution sequencing, which targeted depths ranging from 1 in 1 million up to 1 in 200,000 T cells, with coverage averaging 10x for each clonotype. The immunoSEQ hsTCRB Kit was used to generate the TCR beta libraries. From the authors' description of their analysis: ImmunoSEQ Data Assistant and ImmunoSEQ Analyzer were used for data analysis, and V, D and J genes were assigned according to IMGT definitions. Clonality, which ranges from 0 to 1, was calculated by subtracting the normalized Shannon entropy of productive rearrangement frequencies from one. Public clonotype analysis was restricted to overrepresented clonotypes comprising at least 0.05% of each patient's repertoire. Some 12 age-matched healthy donor repertoires from immuneACCESS served as clonality controls. What TCRdb holds here is the immuneACCESS table cut down to in-frame rearrangements. Part of the clones is not present; checked against another copy, under half of the missing clones reflect an unresolved V gene, and the others are unexplained. For V, J and clone size, that table is used; D and trimming come from the DNA. The sample records about 68,000 clones, more than 60% of which are singletons. The ten largest clones represent around 5.7% of the sample.

The time point label, read with the paper, signifies: about a year on ibrutinib. For TCR beta library preparation, roughly 2.2 micrograms of genomic DNA was extracted from cryopreserved PBMCs. Longitudinal blood samples from CLL patients on ibrutinib monotherapy were analyzed using high-throughput TCR beta sequencing. Patients were enrolled in a phase 2 open-label single-center ibrutinib monotherapy trial. Including the terminal cysteine and phenylalanine, the CDR3 comprises 15 residues. Just the 45-base CDR3 DNA is kept, in frame starting at base 1. V and J are trimmed by 4 bases and 5 bases, and the gene matches miss 7 bases of the junction. The germline V gene sets CDR1 to ENHRY and CDR2 to SYGVKD.

Sequenced material: PBMCs, taken after 12 months of ibrutinib treatment. This TCR came from a human donor with chronic lymphocytic leukemia. The rearranged segments are TRBV10-3 and TRBJ2-5; 10 nucleotides in the junction match TRBD2. The CDR3 is CAISGQRGGDETQYF. The sequenced DNA is TGTGCCATCAGTGGTCAGCGGGGGGGCGATGAGACCCAGTACTTC.